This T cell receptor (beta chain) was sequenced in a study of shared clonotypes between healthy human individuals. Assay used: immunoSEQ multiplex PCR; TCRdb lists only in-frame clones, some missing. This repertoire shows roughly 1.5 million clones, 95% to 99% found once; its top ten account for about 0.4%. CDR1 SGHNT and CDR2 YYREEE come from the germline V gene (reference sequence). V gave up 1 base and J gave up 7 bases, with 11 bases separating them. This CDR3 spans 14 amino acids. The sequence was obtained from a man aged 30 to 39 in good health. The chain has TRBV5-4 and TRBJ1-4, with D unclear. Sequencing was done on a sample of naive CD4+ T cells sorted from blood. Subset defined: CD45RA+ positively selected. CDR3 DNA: TGTGCCAGCAGCTTGAAAGCGTCGGCTGAAAAACTGTTTTTT. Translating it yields CASSLKASAEKLFF.